This passage covers 21 T cell receptor beta chains from one sample sequenced in a study of shared clonotypes between healthy human individuals. Data came from immunoSEQ multiplex PCR; TCRdb stores just in-frame clones and leaves some out. The sample lists 2 million to 3 million clones, under 95% occurring once. Material: naive CD4+ T cells from PBMCs. The subset: CD45RA+ positively selected. The receptor set was obtained from a young man in good health. Some clones in this sample may be carry-over from other donors' samples.

J is TRBJ2-7 and V is TRBV9; TRBD2 matches at 8 bases. V shed 3 bases, J shed 4 bases, and the junction held 9 bases outside the gene matches. This CDR3 has 15 amino acids. CDR1 and CDR2 (germline): SGDLS, YYNGEE. CDR3 sequence reads: CASSATTSAHYEQYF. CDR3 coding DNA: TGTGCCAGCAGCGCGACGACTAGCGCACATTACGAGCAGTACTTC.

The chain has TRBV7-2 and TRBJ2-2; 8 positions match TRBD1. Germline CDR1 is SGHTA and CDR2 is FQGNSA. The CDR3 spans 15 residues. V dropped 5 bases and J dropped 5; count of bases not matched to a gene: 7. In nucleotides, the CDR3 is TGTGCCAGCAGCGGACAGGGTTTTTTGACCGGGGAGCTGTTTTTT. This codes for CASSGQGFLTGELFF.

On this clone: The identical CDR3 is also encoded by other nucleotide sequences in the sample. This chain joins TRBV18 and TRBJ2-7; D remains unclear. Germline V lookup: CDR1 KGHSH, CDR2 LQKENI. Trimming took 3 bases from V and 3 from J, leaving 9 bases between them. CDR3 length: 13 residues. The chain's CDR3 is CASSPPGDYEQYF. The CDR3 DNA follows: TGTGCCAGCTCACCTCCAGGAGACTACGAGCAGTACTTC.

This chain links TRBV5-1 with TRBJ1-2; maybe TRBD1 (5 bases). The CDR3 totals 14 residues. CDR1 SGHRS and CDR2 YFSETQ come from the germline V gene. V shed 1 base and J shed 4 bases, with 11 bases lying between them. Here the CDR3 DNA reads TGCGCCAGCAGCTTGTTGGACACGGGCTATGGCTACACCTTC. The encoded protein is CASSLLDTGYGYTF.

J is TRBJ1-1 and V is TRBV7-2; D is ambiguous. Germline V gives CDR1 SGHTA, CDR2 FQGNSA. The CDR3 is made up of 13 amino acids. With 5 bases removed from V and 1 base from J, the gap between germline ends came to 8 bases. CDR3 bases: TGTGCCAGCAGCCAGAGGACGAACACTGAAGCTTTCTTT. Encoded protein: CASSQRTNTEAFF.

The CDR3 sequence: CASSVGNTGELFF. Written as DNA, the CDR3 is TGTGCCAGCTCCGTTGGGAACACCGGGGAGCTGTTTTTT. The chain uses TRBV7-2 and TRBJ2-2; D not resolved. Trimming left V 8 bases short and J 1 base short, with 8 bases between. This CDR3 spans 13 amino acids. Germline V gene sequence: CDR1 SGHTA, CDR2 FQGNSA.

The CDR3 loop is CASSPQGGTGLREQYF. Here the CDR3 DNA reads TGCGCCAGCAGCCCCCAGGGGGGGACAGGGTTGAGGGAGCAGTACTTC. The chain carries TRBV4-1 and TRBJ2-7; TRBD1 agrees at 9 bases. V shed 4 bases and J 7 bases; nucleotides not matched to a gene: 14. Germline V CDR1 and CDR2: MGHRA, YSYEKL. This CDR3 contains 16 residues.

The chain employs TRBV9 and TRBJ2-2, with 8 bases matching TRBD2. V trimming: 1 base; J trimming: 6 bases; junction bases outside the gene matches: 8. The CDR3 runs 16 residues. Germline CDR1 is SGDLS and CDR2 is YYNGEE. CDR3 DNA sequence: TGTGCCAGCAGCGTAACCGCGGGACTAGGTTCCGGGGAGCTGTTTTTT. Protein: CASSVTAGLGSGELFF.

The chain is built from TRBV7-2 and TRBJ1-2; D is possibly TRBD1 (6 bases). V lost 2 bases and J 3 bases, leaving 16 bases between the germline ends. The CDR3 has 16 residues. Germline V gene lookup returns CDR1 SGHTA and CDR2 FQGNSA. CDR3 loop: CASSLSPERGDYGYTF. CDR3 bases: TGTGCCAGCAGCTTAAGTCCAGAGAGGGGGGACTATGGCTACACCTTC. Full variable domain (missing parts from reference TRBV7-2 and TRBJ1-2): GAGVSQSPSNKVTEKGKDVELRCDPISGHTALYWYRQSLGQGLEFLIYFQGNSAPDKSGLPSDRFSAERTGGSVSTLTIQRTQQEDSAVYLCASSLSPERGDYGYTFGSGTRLTVV.

The genes are TRBV28 and TRBJ1-5; 9 bases fit TRBD1. J gave up 6 bases and V 1 base, and 7 bases lay outside the gene matches. The CDR3 runs to 16 residues. CDR1 MDHEN and CDR2 SYDVKM come from the germline V gene. The CDR3 DNA reads TGTGCCAGCAGTTTATTCGCGGGACAGGGAGGTCAGCCCCAGCATTTT. The encoded protein is CASSLFAGQGGQPQHF.

The V gene is TRBV7-2, the J gene TRBJ2-7; 9 bases align to TRBD1. V lost 1 base and J lost 6; bases outside the gene matches: 4. This CDR3 contains 14 residues. Germline lookup yields CDR1 SGHTA and CDR2 FQGNSA. In DNA, the CDR3 is TGTGCCAGCAGCTTAGAGGGACAGGGAGGCGAGCAGTACTTC. It codes for CASSLEGQGGEQYF.

The chain recombines TRBV4-1 with TRBJ2-1; D may be TRBD2 (5 bases). Germline V gene sequence: CDR1 MGHRA, CDR2 YSYEKL. The CDR3 sequence is 16 residues long. The V end was cut by 0 bases, the J end by 7 bases, with 16 bases between. CDR3 protein: CASSQDGGLPRNEQFF. As DNA, the CDR3 is TGCGCCAGCAGCCAAGATGGAGGACTTCCCCGGAATGAGCAGTTCTTC.

This rearrangement joins TRBV6-1 to TRBJ1-1; D possibly corresponds to TRBD1 (5 bases). The CDR3 contains 13 residues. Germline V lookup: CDR1 MNHNS, CDR2 SASEGT. Trimming pared 8 bases from V and 4 bases from J, leaving 14 bases between. DNA for the CDR3: TGTGCCAGCCAGCAGGGTTTGGGCACTGAAGCTTTCTTT. Its protein is CASQQGLGTEAFF.

CDR3 sequence reads: CAWRRGLAGVGEQYF. CDR3 nucleotides: TGTGCCTGGAGAAGAGGACTAGCGGGAGTAGGCGAGCAGTACTTC. This sequence joins TRBV30 and TRBJ2-5, with 13 nucleotides matching TRBD2. The J call may be in error: the DNA end matches TRBJ2-7 better. This CDR3 is built from 15 residues. From germline, CDR1 is GTSNPN and CDR2 SVGIG (reference sequence).

This clone was counted a few times. The chain recombines TRBV11-1 with TRBJ1-1; a possible D gene is TRBD1 (6 bases). CDR3 length: 14 amino acids. The germline V and J ends were trimmed by 2 bases and 5 bases, with 12 bases remaining between them. Per germline, CDR1 SGHAT and CDR2 FQDESV (reference sequence). Written as DNA, the CDR3 is TGTGCCAGCAGCTTATTCAGGGGACGTACTGAAGCTTTCTTT. Protein: CASSLFRGRTEAFF.

On this clone itself: The identical CDR3 is also encoded by other nucleotide sequences in the sample. V usage is TRBV5-1 and J usage is TRBJ2-2; D is ambiguous. CDR1 is SGHRS and CDR2 is YFSETQ in the germline V gene. Trimming cost V 2 bases and J 0 bases, with 5 bases left between them. The CDR3 is 14 residues long. The CDR3 DNA is TGCGCCAGCAGCTTTAGGCCGAACACCGGGGAGCTGTTTTTT. Its translation is CASSFRPNTGELFF.

This clone was counted a few times. The gene calls are TRBV30 and TRBJ1-4, with a tentative D call TRBD1 (5 bases). The CDR3 is 16 amino acids. The germline V gene has CDR1 GTSNPN and CDR2 SVGIG (reference sequence). V lost 4 bases and J 3 bases, leaving 18 bases between the germline ends. The DNA of the CDR3 is TGTGCCTGGAATATCGGGCTTGCGGGACCTAATGAAAAACTGTTTTTT. Translated: CAWNIGLAGPNEKLFF.

The V and J genes are TRBV2 and TRBJ1-6; 11 bases agree with TRBD1. In germline, CDR1 is SNHLY, CDR2 FYNNEI. The CDR3 extends over 13 amino acids. Trimming removed 11 bases from V and 11 bases from J; junction bases left unmatched: 8. The CDR3 sequence is CAGAGTGGPPLHF. In nucleotides, the CDR3 is TGTGCCGGGGCTGGGACAGGGGGGCCACCCCTCCACTTT.

V usage is TRBV7-2 and J usage is TRBJ2-6; perhaps TRBD2 as D (5 bases). Trimming took 2 bases from V and 1 from J, leaving 15 bases between them. This CDR3 has 18 residues. Germline assignment: CDR1 SGHTA and CDR2 FQGNSA. This CDR3 reads CASSLSSPIRSGANVLTF. The DNA of the CDR3 is TGTGCCAGCAGCTTATCTAGCCCAATACGATCTGGGGCCAACGTCCTGACTTTC.

A remark on this clone: Other DNA sequences in this sample translate to the same CDR3. The CDR3 DNA reads as TGTGCCAGCAGTCTCTCCGGGGCAACTAATGAAAAACTGTTTTTT. It translates to CASSLSGATNEKLFF. The chain combines TRBV6-5 with TRBJ1-4; D is unclear. The V end lost 5 bases, the J end lost 0 bases, and 10 bases lay between the germline ends. CDR1 and CDR2 from the germline V gene are MNHEY and SVGAGI. This CDR3 comprises 15 residues.

A remark on this clone: Other nucleotide sequences from this sample produce the same CDR3. The genes are TRBV5-1 and TRBJ2-3; D is uncertain. With 4 bases removed from V and 5 bases from J, the gap between germline ends came to 8 bases. The germline V gene encodes CDR1 SGHRS and CDR2 YFSETQ. CDR3 size: 12 residues. CDR3 bases: TGCGCCAGCAGCATTCCGGGAGATACGCAGTATTTT. It specifies CASSIPGDTQYF.